This entry concerns a single TCR beta chain. Its target is unknown. The sequence runs out 3 residues before the end of the CDR3; the remainder is reconstructed from the germline J gene. Assay used: immunoSEQ multiplex PCR; TCRdb lists only in-frame clones, some missing. In all, the sample yields about 20,000 clones. With 4 bases clipped from V and 0 bases from J, the junction kept 4 bases outside the gene matches. Germline V gene sequence: CDR1 SGHRS, CDR2 YFSETQ. CDR3 size: 16 residues. The data derive from a study of T cells in women clearing cervical HPV infection. Across the study: Controls' single incident HPV16 infection cleared within 12 months without precancer.

HPV was found by MY09/MY11 PCR and dot-blot genotyping. The study, taken as a whole, reports: Effector/memory and HPV-specific T cells were not isolated, and association timing is unknown.

Sequencing was performed on blood buffy coat. The chain couples TRBV5-1 to TRBJ1-3, with TRBD1 identical over 10 bases. This sequence was found in a woman between 18 and 69 years old with a cervical HPV16 infection that either progressed to CIN3+ or cleared (not recorded which). The CDR3 DNA, read in part, is TGCGCCAGCAGCCCCGGACAGGGGGGCTCTGGAAACACC. This encodes CASSPGQGGSGNT. The whole CDR3 region reads CASSPGQGGSGNTIYF.